This T cell receptor (beta chain) was identified during a study of T cell responses to AZD1222 COVID-19 vaccine. General study findings and limits: After the peak T cell response, and only then, were repertoires sampled.

With 5 bases clipped from V and 0 bases from J, the junction kept 11 bases outside the gene matches. Germline V lookup: CDR1 MNHEY, CDR2 SMNVEV (reference sequence). The CDR3 has 17 amino acids. Remarks on this clone: Antigen unknown.

The repertoire was sequenced with immunoSEQ multiplex PCR; TCRdb's copy has only in-frame clones and lacks some. The table has roughly 58,000 clones, approximately 89% seen once. The sample in question was peripheral blood, obtained on day 0 of MenACWY control vaccination. The chain uses TRBV27 and TRBJ2-7, with TRBD2 matching 9 bases. The receptor was isolated from an adult in good health. The CDR3 DNA follows: TGTGCCAGCAGTCCCATCAGGACTAGCGTGAGCTCCTACGAGCAGTACTTC. Its translation is CASSPIRTSVSSYEQYF.